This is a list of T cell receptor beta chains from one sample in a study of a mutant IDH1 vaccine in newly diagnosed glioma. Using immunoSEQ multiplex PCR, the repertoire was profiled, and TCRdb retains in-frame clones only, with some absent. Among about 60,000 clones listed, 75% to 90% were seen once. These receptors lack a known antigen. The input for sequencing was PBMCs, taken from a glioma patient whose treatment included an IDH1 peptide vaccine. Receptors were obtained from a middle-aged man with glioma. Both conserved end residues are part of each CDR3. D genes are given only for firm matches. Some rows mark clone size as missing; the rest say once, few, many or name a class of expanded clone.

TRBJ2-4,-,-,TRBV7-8,CASTQGGAKNIQYF,TGTGCCAGCACCCAAGGTGGAGCCAAAAACATTCAGTACTTC
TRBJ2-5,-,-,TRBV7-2,CASSTNWVETQYF,TGTGCCAGCAGCACGAATTGGGTAGAGACCCAGTACTTC
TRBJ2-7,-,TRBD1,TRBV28,CASSSPTGWPYEQYF,TGTGCCAGCAGTTCCCCGACAGGGTGGCCCTACGAGCAGTACTTC
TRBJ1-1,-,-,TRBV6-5,CASGESRANTEAFF,TGTGCCAGTGGAGAATCAAGGGCGAACACTGAAGCTTTCTTT
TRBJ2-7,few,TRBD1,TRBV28,CASRAAGTGGGEQYF,TGTGCCAGCAGGGCGGCAGGGACAGGGGGCGGCGAGCAGTACTTC
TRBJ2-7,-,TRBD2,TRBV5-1,CASSPSGRANEQYF,TGCGCCAGCAGCCCCAGCGGGAGGGCCAACGAGCAGTACTTC
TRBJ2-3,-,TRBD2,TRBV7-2,CASRISGRARTDTQYF,TGTGCCAGCCGAATTAGCGGGAGGGCCAGGACAGATACGCAGTATTTT
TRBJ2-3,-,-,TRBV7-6,CASSLSRRTSTDTQYF,TGTGCCAGCAGCTTAAGCAGACGCACTAGCACAGATACGCAGTATTTT
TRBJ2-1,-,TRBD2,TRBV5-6,CASSQRTSGRVDEQFF,TGTGCCAGCAGCCAAAGGACTAGCGGGAGGGTGGATGAGCAGTTCTTC
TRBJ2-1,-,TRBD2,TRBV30,CAWSVGGSYNEQFF,TGTGCCTGGAGTGTTGGCGGGAGTTACAATGAGCAGTTCTTC
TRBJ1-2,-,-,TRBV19,CASSIGSRGGIVGYTF,TGTGCCAGTAGTATAGGATCTCGAGGGGGGATTGTTGGCTACACCTTC
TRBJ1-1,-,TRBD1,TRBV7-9,CASSSPRQGDLDTEAFF,TGTGCCAGCAGCTCACCCCGACAGGGAGATTTAGACACTGAAGCTTTCTTT
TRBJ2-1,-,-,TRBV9,CASSVGRNEQFF,TGTGCCAGCAGCGTAGGCCGGAATGAGCAGTTCTTC
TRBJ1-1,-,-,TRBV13,CASSNLGVLNTEAFF,TGTGCCAGCAGCAATCTCGGAGTACTGAACACTGAAGCTTTCTTT
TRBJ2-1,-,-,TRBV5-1,CASSPGASYNEQFF,TGCGCCAGCAGCCCTGGGGCCTCCTACAATGAGCAGTTCTTC
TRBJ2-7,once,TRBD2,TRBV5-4,CASSLSGGEQYF,TGTGCCAGCAGCTTGTCGGGGGGCGAGCAGTACTTC
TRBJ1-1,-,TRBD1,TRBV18,CASSLQGGTTEAFF,TGTGCCAGCTCTCTCCAGGGGGGTACCACTGAAGCTTTCTTT
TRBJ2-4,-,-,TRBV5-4,CASSPTGGTAKNIQYF,TGTGCCAGCAGCCCCACCGGAGGGACGGCCAAAAACATTCAGTACTTC
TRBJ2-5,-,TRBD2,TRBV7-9,CASSLEAAGGTQYF,TGTGCCAGCAGCTTAGAGGCAGCGGGAGGGACCCAGTACTTC
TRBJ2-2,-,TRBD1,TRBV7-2,CASSGTGGARELFF,TGTGCCAGCAGTGGGACAGGAGGGGCCCGGGAGCTGTTTTTT
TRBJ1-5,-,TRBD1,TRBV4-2,CASSRQGDNQPQHF,TGTGCCAGCAGCCGACAGGGCGACAATCAGCCCCAGCATTTT
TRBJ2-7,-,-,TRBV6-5,CATRRGSAEQYF,TGTGCCACCCGACGGGGTAGCGCCGAGCAGTACTTC
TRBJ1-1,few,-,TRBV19,CASSIPAGNTEAFF,TGTGCCAGTAGTATCCCCGCCGGGAACACTGAAGCTTTCTTT
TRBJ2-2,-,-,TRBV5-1,CASSLAGRDSELFF,TGCGCCAGCAGCTTGGCAGGACGGGATTCGGAGCTGTTTTTT
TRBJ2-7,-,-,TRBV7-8,CASSFPGGLGRYEQYF,TGTGCCAGCAGCTTCCCAGGTGGACTTGGGAGATACGAGCAGTACTTC
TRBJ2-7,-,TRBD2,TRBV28,CASSSGEGYEQYF,TGTGCCAGCAGTTCCGGGGAGGGGTACGAGCAGTACTTC
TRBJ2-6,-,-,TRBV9,CASSVGLSGANVLTF,TGTGCCAGCAGCGTAGGGCTATCCGGGGCCAACGTCCTGACTTTC
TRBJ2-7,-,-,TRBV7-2,CASSRTIYEQYF,TGTGCCAGCAGCCGGACTATCTACGAGCAGTACTTC
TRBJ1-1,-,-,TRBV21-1,CASSRDRQNTEAFF,TGTGCCAGCAGCCGGGACAGACAGAACACTGAAGCTTTCTTT
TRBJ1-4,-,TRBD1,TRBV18,CASSSVGGFGNEKLFF,TGTGCCAGCTCATCGGTAGGGGGCTTCGGTAATGAAAAACTGTTTTTT
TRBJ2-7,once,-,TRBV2,CASGGSSYEQYF,TGTGCCAGCGGCGGTAGCTCCTACGAGCAGTACTTC
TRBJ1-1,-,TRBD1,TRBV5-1,CASSLDGDRGTEAFF,TGCGCCAGCAGCTTGGATGGGGACAGGGGCACTGAAGCTTTCTTT
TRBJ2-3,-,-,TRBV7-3,CASSSTDTQYF,TGTGCCAGCAGCTCCACAGATACGCAGTATTTT
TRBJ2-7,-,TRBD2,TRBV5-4,CASSPVARGTSKEQYF,TGTGCCAGCAGCCCCGTGGCCCGCGGGACTAGCAAGGAGCAGTACTTC